This entry is about one T cell receptor (beta chain). These data come from a study of blood T cell repertoires in COVID-19. Study in general: Specimens from acute and convalescent COVID-19 originated in the United States, Italy and Spain. T cells, B-cell-depleted T cells, or PBMCs provided the cDNA or gDNA that served as material.

V shed 0 bases and J 6 bases; nucleotides not matched to a gene: 10. This CDR3 contains 16 residues. In germline, CDR1 is SGHRS, CDR2 YFSETQ. As processed by the authors: Reference gene primers were amplified, and this amplification served to estimate nucleated cell counts. Repertoires were generated with immunoSEQ multiplex PCR, while TCRdb's copy carries only in-frame clones and drops some. Clone size and V and J calls were adopted from that table, with D and trimming inferred from the DNA. Of roughly 140,000 clones in the sample, around 81% were seen once. This clonotype was obtained from a woman aged 40 to 50 with active or convalescent COVID-19. The sequencing input was peripheral blood. This chain links TRBV5-1 with TRBJ2-7; 9 bases map to TRBD1. CDR3 nucleotide sequence: TGCGCCAGCAGCTTGGATGCCGGACAGGGGCTTTTCGAGCAGTACTTC. It translates to CASSLDAGQGLFEQYF.